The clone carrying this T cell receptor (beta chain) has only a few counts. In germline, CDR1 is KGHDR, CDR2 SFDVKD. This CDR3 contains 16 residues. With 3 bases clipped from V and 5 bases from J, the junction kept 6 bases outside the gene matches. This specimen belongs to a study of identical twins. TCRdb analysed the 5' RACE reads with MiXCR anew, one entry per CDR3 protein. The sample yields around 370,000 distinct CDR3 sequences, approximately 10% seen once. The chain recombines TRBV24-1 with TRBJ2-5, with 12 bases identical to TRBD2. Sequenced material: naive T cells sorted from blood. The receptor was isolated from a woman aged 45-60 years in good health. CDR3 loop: CATSDPSGRAGETQYF. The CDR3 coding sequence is TGTGCCACCAGTGATCCTAGCGGGAGGGCCGGGGAGACCCAGTACTTC.